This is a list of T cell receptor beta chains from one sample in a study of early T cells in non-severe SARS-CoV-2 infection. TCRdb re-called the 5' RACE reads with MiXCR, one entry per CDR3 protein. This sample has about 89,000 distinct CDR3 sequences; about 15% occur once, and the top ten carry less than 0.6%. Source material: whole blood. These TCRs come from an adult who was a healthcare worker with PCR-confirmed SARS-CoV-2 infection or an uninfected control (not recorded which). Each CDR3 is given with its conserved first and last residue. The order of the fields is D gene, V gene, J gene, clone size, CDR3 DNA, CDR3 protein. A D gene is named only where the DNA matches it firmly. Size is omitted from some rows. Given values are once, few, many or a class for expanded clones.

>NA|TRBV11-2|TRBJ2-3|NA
TGTGCCAGCAGCTTAGCGTCAGCAGGGGGCGGGGGAAATACGCAGTATTTT
CASSLASAGGGGNTQYF
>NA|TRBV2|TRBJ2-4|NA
TGTGCCAGCCACCTCGACCGGCTAAACATTCAGTACTTC
CASHLDRLNIQYF
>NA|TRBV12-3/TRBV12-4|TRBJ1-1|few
TGTGCCAGCAGCTTCGGGAGAACGAACACTGAAGCTTTCTTT
CASSFGRTNTEAFF
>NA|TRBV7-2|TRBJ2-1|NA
TGTGCCAGCAGCTTAATGCTGTTCCCACTGGAAAATGTCAATGAGCAGTTCTTC
CASSLMLFPLENVNEQFF
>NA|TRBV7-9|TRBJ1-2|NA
TGTGCCAGCAGCTTAGAACGGGGTAAATATGGCTACACCTTC
CASSLERGKYGYTF
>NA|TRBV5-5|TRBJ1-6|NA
TGTGCCAGCAGCTCCCCTTTAGCGGGGGGCAATTCACCCCTCCACTTT
CASSSPLAGGNSPLHF
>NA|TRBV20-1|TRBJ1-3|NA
TGCAGTGCTACCGGGACATTTTTGGGAGACGGAAACACCATATATTTT
CSATGTFLGDGNTIYF
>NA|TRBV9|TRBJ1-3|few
TGTGCCAGCAGCGTGGACAGCTTCTCTGGAAACACCATATATTTT
CASSVDSFSGNTIYF
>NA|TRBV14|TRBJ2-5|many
TGTGCCAGCAGCCCGCAGACAGGACCTCCCCGAGAGACCCAGTACTTC
CASSPQTGPPRETQYF
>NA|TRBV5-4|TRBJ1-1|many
TGTGCCAGCAGCCTAACAGGGACTGAAGCTTTCTTT
CASSLTGTEAFF
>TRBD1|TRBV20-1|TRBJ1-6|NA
TGCAGTGCGAGGACAGGGGGGAATTCTAATTCACCCCTCCACTTT
CSARTGGNSNSPLHF
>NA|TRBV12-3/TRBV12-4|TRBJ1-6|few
TGTGCCAGCAGCGTCGGGACCTGGCAATCACCCCTCCACTTT
CASSVGTWQSPLHF
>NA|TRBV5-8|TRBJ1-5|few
TGTGCCAGCAGCTTGCGGGGGGGGACTTCAAGCAATCAGCCCCAGCATTTT
CASSLRGGTSSNQPQHF
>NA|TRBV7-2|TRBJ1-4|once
TGTGCCAGCAGCCAAACCGGGACCGCAAATGAAAAACTGTTTTTT
CASSQTGTANEKLFF
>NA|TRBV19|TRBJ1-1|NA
TGTGCCAGTAGTAGATCGGCTGAAGCTTTCTTT
CASSRSAEAFF
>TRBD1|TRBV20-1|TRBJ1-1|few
TGCAGTGCTAGGGCGGACAGGGGACTGAACACTGAAGCTTTCTTT
CSARADRGLNTEAFF
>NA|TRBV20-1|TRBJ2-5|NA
TGCAGTGCTGGGATTCTTAGGTACCAAGAGACCCAGTACTTC
CSAGILRYQETQYF
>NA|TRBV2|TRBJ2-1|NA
TGTGCCAGCGGGGGCCAATTGGGGGACGGAGGCATCTACAATGAGCAGTTCTTC
CASGGQLGDGGIYNEQFF
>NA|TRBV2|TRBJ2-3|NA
TGTGCCAGCACAGGCTTTTCTAGCACAGATACGCAGTATTTT
CASTGFSSTDTQYF
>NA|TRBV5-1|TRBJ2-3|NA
TGCGCCAGCAGCTTTCAGTCGGGCGGCACAGATACGCAGTATTTT
CASSFQSGGTDTQYF
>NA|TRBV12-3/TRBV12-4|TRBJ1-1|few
TGTGCCAGCAGAATGACGGTGAACACTGAAGCTTTCTTT
CASRMTVNTEAFF
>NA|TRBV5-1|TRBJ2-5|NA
TGCGCCAGCAGCTTGGCGACTAGAGAGACCCAGTACTTC
CASSLATRETQYF
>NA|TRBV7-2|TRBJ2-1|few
TGTGCCAGCAGCTACCGTAGCGTAAATGAGCAGTTCTTC
CASSYRSVNEQFF
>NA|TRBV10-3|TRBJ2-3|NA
TGTGCCATCAGTGTTAAGGTCGAATCAGATACGCAGTATTTT
CAISVKVESDTQYF
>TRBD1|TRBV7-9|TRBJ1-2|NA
TGTGCCAGCAGCTTTGTACAGGGGGACGGTACATTCGGCTACACCTTC
CASSFVQGDGTFGYTF
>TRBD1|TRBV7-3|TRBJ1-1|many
TGTGCCAGCAGCTTATCAGGGGGCAGGGCTGAAGCTTTCTTT
CASSLSGGRAEAFF
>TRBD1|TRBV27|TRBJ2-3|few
TGTGCCAGCAGTTTATTCGCAGGGGGCCCCGTATGGGACACAGATACGCAGTATTTT
CASSLFAGGPVWDTDTQYF
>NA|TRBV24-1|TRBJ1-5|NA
TGTGCCACCAGTGTAAATGGCCAGGAGGATCAGCCCCAGCATTTT
CATSVNGQEDQPQHF
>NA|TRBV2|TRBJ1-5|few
TGTGCCAGCAGTGATTTTCTCGGCAATCAGCCCCAGCATTTT
CASSDFLGNQPQHF
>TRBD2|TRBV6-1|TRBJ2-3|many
TGTGCCATCCCCTACGGTAGCGGGGGGGCAGACGATACGCAGTATTTT
CAIPYGSGGADDTQYF
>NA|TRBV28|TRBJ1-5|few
TGTGCCAGCAGTTTATTGGGCAGGGATAGCAATCAGCCCCAGCATTTT
CASSLLGRDSNQPQHF
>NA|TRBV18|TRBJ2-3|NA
TGTGCCAGCTCACCATCAGATACGCAGTATTTT
CASSPSDTQYF
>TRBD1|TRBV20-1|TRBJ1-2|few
TGCAGTGCTAGGCTACCGGGACAGGGACACTATGGCTACACCTTC
CSARLPGQGHYGYTF
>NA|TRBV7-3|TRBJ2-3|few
TGTGCCAGCAGCTTAACCCGGGACTCGGGAGATACGCAGTATTTT
CASSLTRDSGDTQYF
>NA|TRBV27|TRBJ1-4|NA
TGTGCCAGCAGTACGACAACGGCAACTAATGAAAAACTGTTTTTT
CASSTTTATNEKLFF
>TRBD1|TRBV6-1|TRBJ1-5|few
TGTGCCAGCAGTAACCGGGACAGCCTCGATCAGCCCCAGCATTTT
CASSNRDSLDQPQHF
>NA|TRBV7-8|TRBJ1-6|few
TGTGCCAGCAGCTTAGAGGAGGCTACACCCCTCCACTTT
CASSLEEATPLHF
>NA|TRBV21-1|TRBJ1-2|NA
TGTGCCAGCAGCACCCTCAGTGGTGGCTCCTATGGCTACACCTTC
CASSTLSGGSYGYTF
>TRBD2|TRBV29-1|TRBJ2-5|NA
TGCAGCGCCGCGGGACTAGCGGGGGCAGAGACCCAGTACTTC
CSAAGLAGAETQYF
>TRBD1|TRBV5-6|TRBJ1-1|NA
TGTGCCAGCAGCTACGGGGACAGGCAGAACACTGAAGCTTTCTTT
CASSYGDRQNTEAFF
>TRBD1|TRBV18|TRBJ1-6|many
TGTGCCAGCTCACCACAGGGGGCTAGGAATTCACCCCTCCACTTT
CASSPQGARNSPLHF
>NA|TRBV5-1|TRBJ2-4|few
TGCGCCAGCAGCTTGGGAGGACAAGTTTGGGCCAAAAACATTCAGTACTTC
CASSLGGQVWAKNIQYF
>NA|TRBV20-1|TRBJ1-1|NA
TGCAGTGCCCGTATCGTCAGAAACACTGAAGCTTTCTTT
CSARIVRNTEAFF
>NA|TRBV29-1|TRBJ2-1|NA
TGCAGCGTGAGGGCAGGGGGGTACTCCGATGAGCAGTTCTTC
CSVRAGGYSDEQFF
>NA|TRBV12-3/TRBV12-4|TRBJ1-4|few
TGTGCCAGCAGTTTAGGAGGGTCCAGTGAAAAACTGTTTTTT
CASSLGGSSEKLFF
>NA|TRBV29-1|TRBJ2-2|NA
TGCAGCGTTGCCCTACGGGTACTAGTGTCTCCCGGGGAGCTGTTTTTT
CSVALRVLVSPGELFF
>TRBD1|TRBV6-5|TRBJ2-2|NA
TGTGCCAGCAGCGCGGACAGGGGGCACACCGGGGAGCTGTTTTTT
CASSADRGHTGELFF
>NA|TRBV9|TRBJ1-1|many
TGTGCCAGCAGCGTAAAGGGGTCGAGCACTGAAGCTTTCTTT
CASSVKGSSTEAFF
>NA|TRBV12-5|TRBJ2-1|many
TGTGCTAGTGGTTTGACATATATCGACAATGAGCAGTTCTTC
CASGLTYIDNEQFF
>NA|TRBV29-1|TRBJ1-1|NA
TGCAGCGTTGTCGCGGTGAACACTGAAGCTTTCTTT
CSVVAVNTEAFF